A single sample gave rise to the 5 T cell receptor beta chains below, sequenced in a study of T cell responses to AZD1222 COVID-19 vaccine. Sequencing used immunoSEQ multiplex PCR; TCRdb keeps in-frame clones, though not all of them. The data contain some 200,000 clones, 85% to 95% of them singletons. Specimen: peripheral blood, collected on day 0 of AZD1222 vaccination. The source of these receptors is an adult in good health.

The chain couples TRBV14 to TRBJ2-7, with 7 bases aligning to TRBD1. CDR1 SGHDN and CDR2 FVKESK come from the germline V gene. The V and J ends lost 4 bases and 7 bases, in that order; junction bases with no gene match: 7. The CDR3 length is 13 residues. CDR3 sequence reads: CASSLGTENEQYF. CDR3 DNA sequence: TGTGCCAGCAGCCTCGGGACAGAAAATGAGCAGTACTTC.

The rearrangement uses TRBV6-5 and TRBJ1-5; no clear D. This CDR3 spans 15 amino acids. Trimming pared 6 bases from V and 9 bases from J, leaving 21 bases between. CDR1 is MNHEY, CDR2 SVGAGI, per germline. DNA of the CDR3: TGTGCCAGCAGCCTAGATCCCAAGACCACGGCGCCCCAGCATTTT. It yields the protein CASSLDPKTTAPQHF.

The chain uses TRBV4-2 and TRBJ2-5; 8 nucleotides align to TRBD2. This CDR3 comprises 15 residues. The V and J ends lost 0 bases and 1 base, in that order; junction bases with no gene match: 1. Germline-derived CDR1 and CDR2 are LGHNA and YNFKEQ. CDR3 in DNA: TGTGCCAGCAGCCAAGATCGGGAGGGCCAAGAGACCCAGTACTTC. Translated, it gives CASSQDREGQETQYF.

This CDR3 is CSVETRETEAFF. The CDR3 region has the DNA TGCAGCGTTGAAACGCGGGAAACTGAAGCTTTCTTT. The chain has TRBV29-1 and TRBJ1-1, with D hard to call. Germline values: CDR1 SQVTM, CDR2 ANQGSEA. The CDR3 runs to 12 residues. V gave up 2 bases and J gave up 5 bases, with 9 bases separating them.

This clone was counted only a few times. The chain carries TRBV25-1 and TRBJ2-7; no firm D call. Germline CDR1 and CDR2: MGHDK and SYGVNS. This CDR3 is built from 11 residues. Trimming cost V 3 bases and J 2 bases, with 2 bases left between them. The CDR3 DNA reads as TGTGCCAGCAGTGACACCTACGAGCAGTACTTC. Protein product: CASSDTYEQYF.